Given below is one T cell receptor (beta chain) in context. Assay used: immunoSEQ multiplex PCR; TCRdb lists only in-frame clones, some missing. The sample shows some 210,000 clones, 84% of them seen only once. The data derive from a study of blood T cell repertoires in COVID-19. Deletions cut 4 bases from V and 7 bases from J, with 16 bases between. The CDR3 length is 15 residues. The germline gives CDR1 ENHRY, CDR2 SYGVKD. This sequence originates from a woman in her 70s with active or convalescent COVID-19. Sequenced input: peripheral blood. This sequence joins TRBV10-3 and TRBJ2-2; TRBD2 might be the D (6 bases). CDR3 bases: TGTGCCATCAGTGGATCGTCTAGCGTTCTCGGGGAGCTGTTTTTT. Translated, it gives CAISGSSSVLGELFF.